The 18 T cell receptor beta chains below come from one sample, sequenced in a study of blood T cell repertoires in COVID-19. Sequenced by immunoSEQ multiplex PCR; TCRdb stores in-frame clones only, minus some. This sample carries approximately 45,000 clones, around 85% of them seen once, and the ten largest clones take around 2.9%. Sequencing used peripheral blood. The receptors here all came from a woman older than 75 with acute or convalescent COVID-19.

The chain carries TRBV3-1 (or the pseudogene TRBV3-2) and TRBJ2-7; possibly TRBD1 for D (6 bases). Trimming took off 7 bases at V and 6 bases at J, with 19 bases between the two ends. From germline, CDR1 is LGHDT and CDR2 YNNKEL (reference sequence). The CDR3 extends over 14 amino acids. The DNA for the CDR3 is TGTGCCAGCACTACGGGACAAATTTTCGGCGAGCAGTACTTC. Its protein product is CASTTGQIFGEQYF.

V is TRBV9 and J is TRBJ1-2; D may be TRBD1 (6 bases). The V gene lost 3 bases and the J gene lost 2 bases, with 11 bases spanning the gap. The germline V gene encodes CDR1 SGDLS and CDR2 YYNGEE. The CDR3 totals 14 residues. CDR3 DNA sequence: TGTGCCAGCAGCGCAGGGGAGGGGAACTATGGCTACACCTTC. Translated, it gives CASSAGEGNYGYTF.

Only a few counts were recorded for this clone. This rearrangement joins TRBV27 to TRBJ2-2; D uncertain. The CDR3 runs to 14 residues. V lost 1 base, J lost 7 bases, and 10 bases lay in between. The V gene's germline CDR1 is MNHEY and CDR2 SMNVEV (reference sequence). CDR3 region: CASSLFSRGGELFF. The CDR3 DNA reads TGTGCCAGCAGTTTATTTTCTCGAGGCGGGGAGCTGTTTTTT.

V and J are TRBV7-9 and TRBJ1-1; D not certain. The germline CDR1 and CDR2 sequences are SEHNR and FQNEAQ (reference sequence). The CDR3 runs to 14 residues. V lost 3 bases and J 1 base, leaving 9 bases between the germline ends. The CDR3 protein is CASSLATRNTEAFF. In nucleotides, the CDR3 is TGTGCCAGCAGCTTGGCGACACGGAACACTGAAGCTTTCTTT.

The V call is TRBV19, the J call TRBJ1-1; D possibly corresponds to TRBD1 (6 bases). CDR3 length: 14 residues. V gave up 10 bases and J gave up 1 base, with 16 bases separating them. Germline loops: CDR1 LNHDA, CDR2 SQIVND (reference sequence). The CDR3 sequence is CATNGRGQNTEAFF. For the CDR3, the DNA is TGTGCCACCAATGGCAGGGGCCAGAACACTGAAGCTTTCTTT.

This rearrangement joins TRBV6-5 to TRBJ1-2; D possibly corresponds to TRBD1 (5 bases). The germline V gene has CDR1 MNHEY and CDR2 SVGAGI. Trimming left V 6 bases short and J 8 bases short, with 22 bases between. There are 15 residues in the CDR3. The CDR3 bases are TGTGCCAGCAGGGAGGGGACTGGGGTCCTTGTGGGCTACACCTTC. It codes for CASREGTGVLVGYTF.

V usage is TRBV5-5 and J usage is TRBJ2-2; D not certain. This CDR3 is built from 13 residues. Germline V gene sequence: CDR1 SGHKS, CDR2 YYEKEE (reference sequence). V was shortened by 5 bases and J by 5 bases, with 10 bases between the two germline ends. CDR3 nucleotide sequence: TGTGCCAGCAGAACCGAGCCGACCGGGGAGCTGTTTTTT. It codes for CASRTEPTGELFF.

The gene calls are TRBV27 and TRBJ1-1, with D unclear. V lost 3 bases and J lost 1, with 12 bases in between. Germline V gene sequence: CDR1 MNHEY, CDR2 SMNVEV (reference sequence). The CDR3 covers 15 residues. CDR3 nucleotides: TGTGCCAGCAGTTTCCAATCGTCAGGGAACACTGAAGCTTTCTTT. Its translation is CASSFQSSGNTEAFF.

The CDR3: CASSQDVFGGAQEKLFF. CDR3 DNA: TGCGCCAGCAGCCAAGACGTCTTCGGGGGGGCTCAAGAAAAACTGTTTTTT. The J gene is TRBJ1-4, the V gene TRBV4-1; a weak D match, TRBD1 (6 bases). The CDR3 is 17 amino acids. The germline CDR1 and CDR2 sequences are MGHRA and YSYEKL. The V end lost 0 bases, the J end lost 8 bases, and 19 bases lay between the germline ends.

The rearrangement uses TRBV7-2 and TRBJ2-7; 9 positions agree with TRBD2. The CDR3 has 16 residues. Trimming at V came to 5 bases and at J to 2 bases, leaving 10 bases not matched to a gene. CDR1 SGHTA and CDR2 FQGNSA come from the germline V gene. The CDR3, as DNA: TGTGCCAGCAGCCCCCACTCTAGCGGGGTAACCTACGAGCAGTACTTC. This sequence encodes CASSPHSSGVTYEQYF.

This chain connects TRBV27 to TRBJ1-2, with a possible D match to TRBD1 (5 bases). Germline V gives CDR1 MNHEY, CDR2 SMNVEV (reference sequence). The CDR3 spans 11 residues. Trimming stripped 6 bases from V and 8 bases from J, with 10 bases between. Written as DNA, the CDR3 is TGTGCCAGCAGGGGACTGGGCGGCTACACCTTC. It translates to CASRGLGGYTF.

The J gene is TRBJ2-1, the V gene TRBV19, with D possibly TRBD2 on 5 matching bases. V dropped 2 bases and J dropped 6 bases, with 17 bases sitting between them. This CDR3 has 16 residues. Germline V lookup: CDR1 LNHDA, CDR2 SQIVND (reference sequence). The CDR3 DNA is TGTGCCAGTAGTATAAACGGCGGGCTAGCCGGCAATGAGCAGTTCTTC. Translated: CASSINGGLAGNEQFF.

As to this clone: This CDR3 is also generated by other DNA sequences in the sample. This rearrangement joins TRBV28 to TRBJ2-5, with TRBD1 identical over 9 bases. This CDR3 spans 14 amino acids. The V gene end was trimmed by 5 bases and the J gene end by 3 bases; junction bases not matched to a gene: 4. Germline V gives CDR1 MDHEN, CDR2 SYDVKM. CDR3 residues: CASSPRTGEETQYF. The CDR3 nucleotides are TGTGCCAGCAGTCCTAGGACAGGGGAAGAGACCCAGTACTTC.

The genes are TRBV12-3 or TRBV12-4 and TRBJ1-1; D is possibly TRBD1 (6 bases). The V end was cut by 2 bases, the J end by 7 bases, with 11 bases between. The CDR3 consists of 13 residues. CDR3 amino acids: CASSLLGRGEAFF. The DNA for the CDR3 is TGTGCCAGCAGTTTACTGGGCAGGGGTGAAGCTTTCTTT.

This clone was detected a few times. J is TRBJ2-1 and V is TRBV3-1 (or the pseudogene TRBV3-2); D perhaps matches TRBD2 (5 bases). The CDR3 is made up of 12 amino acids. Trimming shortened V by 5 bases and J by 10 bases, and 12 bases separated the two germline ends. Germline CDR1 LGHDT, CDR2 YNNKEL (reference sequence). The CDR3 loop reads CASSWEPGEQFF. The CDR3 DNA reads TGTGCCAGCAGCTGGGAACCGGGAGAGCAGTTCTTC.

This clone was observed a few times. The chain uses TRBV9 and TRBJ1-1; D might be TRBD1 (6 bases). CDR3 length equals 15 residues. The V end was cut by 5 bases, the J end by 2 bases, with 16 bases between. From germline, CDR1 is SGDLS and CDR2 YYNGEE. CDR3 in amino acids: CASRTPGDQNTEAFF. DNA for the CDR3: TGTGCCAGCAGAACCCCAGGGGATCAAAACACTGAAGCTTTCTTT. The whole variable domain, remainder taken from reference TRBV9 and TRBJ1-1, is DSGVTQTPKHLITATGQRVTLRCSPRSGDLSVYWYQQSLDQGLQFLIQYYNGEERAKGNILERFSAQQFPDLHSELNLSSLELGDSALYFCASRTPGDQNTEAFFGQGTRLTVV.

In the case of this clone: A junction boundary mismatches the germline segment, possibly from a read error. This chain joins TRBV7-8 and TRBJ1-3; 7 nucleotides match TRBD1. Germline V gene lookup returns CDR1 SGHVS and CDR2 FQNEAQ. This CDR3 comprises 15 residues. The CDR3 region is CASSVQGVFGNAIYF. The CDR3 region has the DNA TGTGCCAGCAGCGTTCAGGGGGTCTTTGGAAACGCCATATATTTT.

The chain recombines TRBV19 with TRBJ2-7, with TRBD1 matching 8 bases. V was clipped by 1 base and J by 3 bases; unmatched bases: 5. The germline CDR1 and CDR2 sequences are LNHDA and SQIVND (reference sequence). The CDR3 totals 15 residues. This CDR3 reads CASSIGGQGHYEQYF. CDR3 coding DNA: TGTGCCAGTAGTATAGGAGGACAGGGACACTACGAGCAGTACTTC. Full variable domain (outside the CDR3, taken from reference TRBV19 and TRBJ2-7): DGGITQSPKYLFRKEGQNVTLSCEQNLNHDAMYWYRQDPGQGLRLIYYSQIVNDFQKGDIAEGYSVSREKKESFPLTVTSAQKNPTAFYLCASSIGGQGHYEQYFGPGTRLTVT.